A single sample is the source of the 20 T cell receptor beta chains below, sequenced in a study of tumor and adjacent non-tumor tissue in lung cancer. Three rounds of nested PCR, following a modified ARM-PCR protocol, produced the TCRbeta library. TCRdb fed the multiplex PCR reads into MiXCR, producing one record per CDR3 protein. The data hold some 100,000 distinct CDR3 sequences, with 65% observed a single time. No cell sorting was done before RNA was extracted from the tissue. The normal lung tissue was taken more than 3 cm from the tumor edge. Sequencing used distant non-tumor lung tissue. The receptors stem from a young man with non-small cell lung cancer.

This chain joins TRBV11-2 and TRBJ2-1, with D unclear. The CDR3 spans 12 residues. Germline-derived CDR1 and CDR2 are SGHAT and FQNNGV. The germline V and J ends were trimmed by 5 bases and 7 bases, with 9 bases remaining between them. This CDR3 reads CASSNGVNEQFF. For the CDR3, the DNA is TGTGCCAGCAGCAATGGGGTAAATGAGCAGTTCTTC. Full variable domain (rest looked up from reference TRBV11-2 and TRBJ2-1): EAGVAQSPRYKIIEKRQSVAFWCNPISGHATLYWYQQILGQGPKLLIQFQNNGVVDDSQLPKDRFSAERLKGVDSTLKIQPAKLEDSAVYLCASSNGVNEQFFGPGTRLTVL.

This clonotype occurred once. As the CDR3 is not closed by the conserved phenylalanine or tryptophan, this likely results from a read error. The CDR3 loop is CASTTLANQETQYL. The CDR3, as DNA: TGTGCCAGCACCACACTAGCTAACCAAGAGACCCAGTACCTC. V gene TRBV6-5 combines with J gene TRBJ2-5; maybe TRBD2 (6 bases). The germline CDR1 and CDR2 sequences are MNHEY and SVGAGI. This CDR3 is 14 amino acids long. Trimming pared 7 bases from V and 0 bases from J, leaving 12 bases between.

By share, this clonotype ranks as medium-sized. The CDR3 is CASSPGTSYEQYF. CDR3 coding DNA: TGTGCCAGCAGCCCAGGGACTTCCTACGAGCAGTACTTC. The genes are TRBV11-3 and TRBJ2-7; a weak D match, TRBD2 (6 bases). Germline V lookup: CDR1 SGHNT, CDR2 YENEEA. V lost 5 bases and J 1 base, leaving 9 bases between the germline ends. The CDR3 has 13 residues.

As concerns this clonotype: The germline gene is not matched at one end of the junction; a read error may be the cause. CDR3 in DNA: TGCAGTGCTATAACCGGGACAGCTAATCAGCCTCAGCATTTT. It encodes CSAITGTANQPQHF. The rearrangement uses TRBV20-1 and TRBJ1-5; 7 bases match TRBD1. CDR3 length: 14 residues. Germline CDR1 and CDR2: DFQATT and SNEGSKA (reference sequence).

The table lists this clonotype with a count of one. One end of the junction is discordant with germline, which a read error may explain. The V and J genes are TRBV11-1 and TRBJ2-7; TRBD2 matches at 7 bases. The CDR3 spans 14 residues. Germline lookup yields CDR1 SGHAT and CDR2 FQDESV (reference sequence). Here the CDR3 reads CASIHGGLTYEQYF. The CDR3 nucleotides read TGTGCCAGCATCCACGGGGGACTAACCTACGAACAGTACTTC.

The J gene is TRBJ2-7, the V gene TRBV20-1; a weak D match, TRBD1 (7 bases). Trimming left V 1 base short and J 6 bases short, with 19 bases between. Germline CDR1 and CDR2: DFQATT and SNEGSKA (reference sequence). The CDR3 is 15 residues long. The CDR3 DNA sequence: TGCAGTGCTAGAGCTCTCGACAGGGCCGGGGGCGAGCAGTACTTC. It translates to CSARALDRAGGEQYF.

V is TRBV20-1 and J is TRBJ2-5; 7 bases are a match to TRBD2. Losses at the gene ends were 5 bases for V and 1 base for J; bases not matched to a gene: 13. CDR1 is DFQATT, CDR2 SNEGSKA, per germline (reference sequence). The CDR3 contains 16 residues. Here the CDR3 reads CSARNSGARFQETQYF. CDR3 nucleotides: TGCAGTGCTCGCAACAGCGGGGCCCGGTTCCAAGAGACCCAGTACTTC.

The chain joins TRBV5-1 to TRBJ2-5; D gene unclear. The CDR3 covers 12 residues. CDR1 is SGHRS, CDR2 YFSETQ, per germline. V lost 2 bases and J 5 bases, leaving 7 bases between the germline ends. The CDR3 region is CASSLSCETQYF. The CDR3 coding sequence is TGCGCCAGCAGCTTATCGTGTGAGACCCAGTACTTC.

This clonotype was detected only once. An end of the junction does not agree with germline; a read error may underlie this. The chain uses TRBV4-2 and TRBJ2-1; D is possibly TRBD1 or TRBD2 (7 bases each). This CDR3 spans 17 amino acids. CDR1 is LGHNA and CDR2 is YNFKEQ in the germline V gene. The CDR3 sequence: CAGSHLTGTGRGGEQFF. CDR3 DNA sequence: TGTGCCGGCAGCCACCTAACCGGGACTGGCAGGGGGGGGGAGCAGTTCTTC.

The rearrangement joins TRBV20-1 to TRBJ2-1; 10 positions agree with TRBD2. The ends lost 6 bases at V and 16 bases at J; junction bases unmatched: 21. CDR1 is DFQATT and CDR2 is SNEGSKA in the germline V gene (reference sequence). The CDR3 runs to 15 residues. The CDR3 region is CSALTGTSDLHERFF. The CDR3 nucleotides read TGCAGTGCCCTGACCGGGACTAGCGATCTCCATGAGCGCTTCTTC.

Note on this clonotype: The junction does not match germline at one end; this may be a read error. The chain joins TRBV10-3 to TRBJ2-3; 8 nucleotides agree with TRBD2. There are 14 residues in the CDR3. Germline-derived CDR1 and CDR2 are ENHRY and SYGVKD. CDR3: CAITSAGATDKQYF. CDR3 nucleotide sequence: TGTGCCATAACTTCAGCGGGGGCCACAGATAAGCAGTATTTT.

The chain recombines TRBV24-1 with TRBJ2-7, with 11 bases aligning to TRBD2. The CDR3 loop spans 15 amino acids. Trimming took 5 bases from V and 0 from J; bases not matched to a gene: 2. Per the germline V gene, CDR1 is KGHDR and CDR2 is SFDVKD. The CDR3 sequence is CATSALAGGSYEQYF. The CDR3, as DNA: TGTGCCACCAGTGCCCTAGCGGGAGGCTCCTACGAGCAGTACTTC.

To note about this clonotype: This may be a read error: a much more frequent sequence differs by one nucleotide. Without the conserved terminal phenylalanine or tryptophan, this CDR3 likely stems from a read error. V and J are TRBV20-1 and TRBJ2-1, with D uncertain. Germline V gene lookup returns CDR1 DFQATT and CDR2 SNEGSKA (reference sequence). The ends were cut back, 5 bases at V and 7 bases at J, with 6 bases in the middle. The CDR3 runs to 10 residues. DNA of the CDR3: TGCAGTGCTCCCAGGAATGAGCAGTTCGTC. Amino acids: CSAPRNEQFV.

This clonotype was detected only a few times. This may stem from a read error, because a much larger clone lies one nucleotide away. This rearrangement joins TRBV6-6 to TRBJ2-6, with 9 bases matching TRBD1. Trimming took 4 bases from V and 8 from J; bases not matched to a gene: 15. Germline V gives CDR1 MNHNY, CDR2 SVGAGI (reference sequence). The CDR3 covers 18 residues. The CDR3: CASSSRGQGLSGTNVLTF. As DNA, the CDR3 is TGTGCCAGCAGTTCGAGGGGACAGGGTCTTTCGGGGACCAACGTCCTGACTTTC.

In the case of this clonotype: Compared with germline, one end of the junction differs, possibly owing to a read error. The CDR3 bases are TGTGCCAGCAGTCAAAGAACGGGCACAGATACGCGGTATTTT. Its protein product is CASSQRTGTDTRYF. V and J are TRBV6-5 and TRBJ2-3; D gene uncertain. Germline CDR1 MNHEY, CDR2 SVGAGI. This CDR3 comprises 14 residues.

V gene TRBV4-1 combines with J gene TRBJ2-3; D remains ambiguous. V gave up 8 bases and J gave up 0 bases, with 18 bases separating them. Germline V CDR1 and CDR2: MGHRA, YSYEKL. The CDR3 totals 16 residues. The CDR3 reads CASGQEPAPSTDTQYF. The CDR3, as DNA: TGCGCCAGCGGTCAAGAACCAGCACCGAGCACAGATACGCAGTATTTT.

V and J are TRBV6-5 and TRBJ1-2, with D unclear. The germline gives CDR1 MNHEY, CDR2 SVGAGI. V lost 5 bases to trimming and J lost 4 bases, with 20 bases between them. The CDR3 length is 16 residues. The CDR3 loop reads CASSPNLRMTSYGYTF. CDR3 bases: TGTGCCAGCAGTCCGAACCTCAGGATGACTAGCTATGGCTACACCTTC.

There are a few counts of this clonotype. The rearrangement links TRBV20-1 to TRBJ2-7; TRBD2 aligns across 14 bases. Germline V gene sequence: CDR1 DFQATT, CDR2 SNEGSKA (reference sequence). V gave up 1 base and J gave up 2 bases; unmatched junction bases: 4. The CDR3 length is 16 residues. The CDR3 nucleotides read TGCAGTGCTAGAGCCGGGACTAGCGGGGGTCCCTACGAGCAGTACTTC. Translating gives CSARAGTSGGPYEQYF.

J is TRBJ1-1 and V is TRBV20-1, with TRBD1 as a possible D gene (5 bases). The CDR3 spans 12 residues. V was clipped by 5 bases and J by 6 bases, with 13 bases between them. Germline lookup yields CDR1 DFQATT and CDR2 SNEGSKA (reference sequence). DNA for the CDR3: TGCAGTGCTGGCAAGGGACTGGCTGAAGCTTTCTTT. Encoded protein: CSAGKGLAEAFF.

In regard to this clonotype: The junction and the germline gene differ at one end; a read error may be behind it. This chain uses TRBV4-1 with TRBJ2-1, with 10 positions matching TRBD1. The germline V gene has CDR1 MGHRA and CDR2 YSYEKL. The CDR3 is 15 amino acids. The chain's CDR3 is CASSPGQGIMNEQFF. Here the CDR3 DNA reads TGCGCCAGCAGCCCGGGACAGGGGATCATGAATGAGCAATTCTTC.